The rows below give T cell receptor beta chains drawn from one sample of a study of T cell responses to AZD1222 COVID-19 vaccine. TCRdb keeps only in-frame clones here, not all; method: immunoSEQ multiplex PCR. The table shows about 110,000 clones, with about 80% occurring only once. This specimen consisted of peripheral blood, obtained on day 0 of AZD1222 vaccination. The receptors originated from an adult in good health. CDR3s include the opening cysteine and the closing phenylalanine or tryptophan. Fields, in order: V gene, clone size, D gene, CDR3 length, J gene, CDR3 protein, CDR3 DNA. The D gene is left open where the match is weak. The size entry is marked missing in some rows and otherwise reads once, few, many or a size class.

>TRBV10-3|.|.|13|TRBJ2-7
CAIKGQGSYEQYF
TGTGCCATCAAGGGCCAGGGCTCCTACGAGCAGTACTTC
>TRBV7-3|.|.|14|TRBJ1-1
CASSLTSHVTEAFF
TGTGCCAGCAGCTTAACGTCGCACGTAACTGAAGCTTTCTTT
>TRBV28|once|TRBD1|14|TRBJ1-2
CASIPGQRRYGYTF
TGTGCCAGCATCCCGGGACAGAGACGCTATGGCTACACCTTC
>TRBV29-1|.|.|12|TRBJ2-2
CSVRVQPGELFF
TGCAGCGTTAGGGTACAGCCCGGGGAGCTGTTTTTT
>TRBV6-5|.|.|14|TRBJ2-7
CASSYSKGNYEQYF
TGTGCCAGCAGTTACTCGAAGGGAAACTACGAGCAGTACTTC
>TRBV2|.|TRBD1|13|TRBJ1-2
CASVDRAQGGYTF
TGTGCCAGCGTCGACAGGGCCCAGGGGGGCTACACCTTC
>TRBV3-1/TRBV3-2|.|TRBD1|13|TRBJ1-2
CASSQVYGTGLFF
TGTGCCAGCAGCCAAGTGTACGGGACAGGATTATTCTTC
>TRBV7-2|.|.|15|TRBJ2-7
CASSLVVPPPLEQYF
TGTGCCAGCAGCTTAGTGGTCCCTCCCCCTCTCGAGCAGTACTTC
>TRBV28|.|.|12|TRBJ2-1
CASSLEGREPFF
TGTGCCAGCAGTTTAGAGGGGCGGGAACCGTTCTTC
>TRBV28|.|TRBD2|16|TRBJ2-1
CASSSTSGSSYNEQFF
TGTGCCAGCAGTTCGACTAGCGGGAGCTCCTACAATGAGCAGTTCTTC
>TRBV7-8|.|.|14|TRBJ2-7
CASSLPPLGYEQYF
TGTGCCAGCAGCTTACCCCCTTTGGGCTACGAGCAGTACTTC
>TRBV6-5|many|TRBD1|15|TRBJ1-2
CASSYPGQGVDGYTF
TGTGCCAGCAGTTACCCCGGACAGGGGGTGGATGGCTACACCTTC
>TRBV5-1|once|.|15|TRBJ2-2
CASSLWRQSTGELFF
TGCGCCAGCAGCTTGTGGCGCCAGTCCACCGGGGAGCTGTTTTTT
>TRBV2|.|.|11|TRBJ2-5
CASRGEETQYF
TGTGCCAGCAGGGGGGAGGAGACCCAGTACTTC
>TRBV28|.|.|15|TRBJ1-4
CASSSGYFANEKLFF
TGTGCCAGCAGTTCAGGGTATTTCGCTAATGAAAAACTGTTTTTT
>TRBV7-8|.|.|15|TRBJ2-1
CASALTGLSYNEQFF
TGTGCCAGCGCCTTAACGGGGTTGTCCTACAATGAGCAGTTCTTC
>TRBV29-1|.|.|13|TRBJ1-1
CSSLSRMNTEAFF
TGCAGCTCCCTTAGCCGCATGAACACTGAAGCTTTCTTT
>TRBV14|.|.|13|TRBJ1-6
CASSQERNSPLHF
TGTGCCAGCAGCCAGGAAAGGAATTCACCCCTCCACTTT
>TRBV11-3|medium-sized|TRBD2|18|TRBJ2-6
CASSLEAGTGSGANVLTF
TGTGCCAGCAGCTTAGAAGCGGGGACGGGCTCTGGGGCCAACGTCCTGACTTTC
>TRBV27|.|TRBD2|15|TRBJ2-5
CASNPIAGRQETQYF
TGTGCCAGCAACCCTATAGCGGGGAGACAAGAGACCCAGTACTTC
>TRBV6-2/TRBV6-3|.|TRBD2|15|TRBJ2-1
CASSYGTSGSNEQFF
TGTGCCAGCAGTTACGGCACTAGCGGGAGCAATGAGCAGTTCTTC
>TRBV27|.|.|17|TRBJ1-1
CASRKGRQNMMNTEAFF
TGTGCCAGCAGGAAGGGGAGACAGAACATGATGAACACTGAAGCTTTCTTT
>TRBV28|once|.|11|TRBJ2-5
CASSGRETQYF
TGTGCCAGCAGTGGCCGGGAGACCCAGTACTTC
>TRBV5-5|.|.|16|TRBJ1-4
CASSLAIRGANEKLFF
TGTGCCAGCAGCTTGGCCATCCGGGGTGCTAATGAAAAACTGTTTTTT
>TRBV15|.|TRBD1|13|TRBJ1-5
CATSRDRANPQHF
TGTGCCACCAGTAGGGACAGGGCGAACCCCCAGCATTTT
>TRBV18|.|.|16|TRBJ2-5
CASSPPAGANQETQYF
TGTGCCAGCTCACCACCGGCTGGCGCAAACCAAGAGACCCAGTACTTC
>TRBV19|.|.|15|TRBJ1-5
CASSPNPGAGQPQHF
TGTGCCAGTAGCCCAAACCCAGGGGCGGGGCAGCCCCAGCATTTT
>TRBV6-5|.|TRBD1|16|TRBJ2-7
CASSYSTGTGLHEQYF
TGTGCCAGCAGTTACTCGACCGGGACAGGGTTACACGAGCAGTACTTC
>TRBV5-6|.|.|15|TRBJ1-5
CASSLGGGTYGPQHF
TGTGCCAGCAGCTTGGGTGGGGGGACCTATGGGCCCCAGCATTTT
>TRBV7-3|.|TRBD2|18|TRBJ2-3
CASSLTAVAGGWSDTQYF
TGTGCCAGCAGCCTAACGGCTGTGGCGGGAGGGTGGTCAGATACGCAGTATTTT
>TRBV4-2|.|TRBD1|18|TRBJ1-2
CASSQDAPMEGANYGYTF
TGTGCCAGCAGCCAAGATGCGCCCATGGAGGGGGCAAACTATGGCTACACCTTC
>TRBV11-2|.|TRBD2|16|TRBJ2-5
CASRRRTSGSQETQYF
TGTGCCAGCAGGCGACGGACTAGCGGTTCCCAAGAGACCCAGTACTTC
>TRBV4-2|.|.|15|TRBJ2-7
CASSQAVAGVYEQYF
TGTGCCAGCAGCCAAGCAGTTGCAGGGGTCTACGAGCAGTACTTC
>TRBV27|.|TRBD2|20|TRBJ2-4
CASSSRLAGNWDTAKNIQYF
TGTGCCAGCAGTTCTAGACTAGCGGGAAACTGGGACACGGCCAAAAACATTCAGTACTTC
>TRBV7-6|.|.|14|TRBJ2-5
CASSLGGPQETQYF
TGTGCCAGCAGCTTAGGCGGGCCTCAAGAGACCCAGTACTTC
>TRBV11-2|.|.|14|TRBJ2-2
CASSLVSGPGELFF
TGTGCCAGCAGCTTAGTATCTGGGCCCGGGGAGCTGTTTTTT